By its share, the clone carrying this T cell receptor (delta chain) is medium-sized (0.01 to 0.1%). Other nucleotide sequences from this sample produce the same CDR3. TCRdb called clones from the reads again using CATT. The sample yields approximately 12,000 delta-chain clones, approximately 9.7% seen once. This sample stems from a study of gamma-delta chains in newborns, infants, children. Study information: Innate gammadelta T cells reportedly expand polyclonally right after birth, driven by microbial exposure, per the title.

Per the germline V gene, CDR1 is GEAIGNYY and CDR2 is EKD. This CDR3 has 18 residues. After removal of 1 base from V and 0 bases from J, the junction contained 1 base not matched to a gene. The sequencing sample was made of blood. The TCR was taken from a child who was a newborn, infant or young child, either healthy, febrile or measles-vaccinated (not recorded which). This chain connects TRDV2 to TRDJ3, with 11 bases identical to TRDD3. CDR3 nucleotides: TGTGCCTGTGACACTGGGGGATACGGCTCCTGGGACACCCGACAGATGTTTTTC. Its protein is CACDTGGYGSWDTRQMFF.